The T cell receptor (beta chain) described here comes from a study of breast tumors, draining lymph nodes, adjacent tissues. Whole-study results and caveats: Tumor repertoires ranked between lymph nodes and nontumor tissue in diversity, with V and J gene preferences.

TCRdb re-called the multiplex PCR reads through MiXCR, storing one row per CDR3 protein. The table includes about 130,000 distinct CDR3 sequences, around 21% detected once. Axillary draining lymph nodes of breast cancer patients supplied the node samples. A word on this clonotype: What it binds is unknown.

V gave up 5 bases and J gave up 1 base, with 8 bases separating them. This CDR3 is built from 13 residues. The V gene's germline CDR1 is MGHDK and CDR2 SYGVNS. This chain links TRBV25-1 with TRBJ1-1, with no clear D. Sequenced: axillary lymph node tissue. The clonotype comes from a female donor with breast cancer. Some clones in this sample may be carry-over from other donors' samples. The CDR3 DNA follows: TGTGCCAGCAGTCTCGAGAGGAACACTGAAGCTTTCTTT. This sequence encodes CASSLERNTEAFF. Supplemented by reference TRBV25-1 and TRBJ1-1, the full variable domain reads EADIYQTPRYLVIGTGKKITLECSQTMGHDKMYWYQQDPGMELHLIHYSYGVNSTEKGDLSSESTVSRIRTEHFPLTLESARPSHTSQYLCASSLERNTEAFFGQGTRLTVV.